This is a list of T cell receptor beta chains from one sample in a study of T cell responses to AZD1222 COVID-19 vaccine. Repertoires were generated with immunoSEQ multiplex PCR, while TCRdb's copy carries only in-frame clones and drops some. The sample holds under 150,000 clones; approximately 86% are singletons and the top ten take around 5.3%. Sample: peripheral blood, taken 28 days after the second AZD1222 dose. The receptors were sampled from an adult who received the AZD1222 COVID-19 vaccine. The conserved cysteine and the conserved F or W are not part of the CDR3 here.

V gene,J gene,CDR3 protein
TRBV30,TRBJ1-2,AWSVVRVAYT
TRBV11-3,TRBJ2-3,ASSPSGGGSTDTQY
TRBV5-1,TRBJ1-5,ASSFTGGGNQPQH
TRBV5-1,TRBJ2-1,ASSLSGGHNDEQF
TRBV7-6,TRBJ2-3,ASSLAPLAGGADTQY
TRBV15,TRBJ2-7,ATSRETGLALDTYEQY
TRBV28,TRBJ1-5,ASSLGARQPQH
TRBV2,TRBJ1-4,ASSERDREKLF
TRBV18,TRBJ2-3,ASSPGAGDTQY
TRBV5-1,TRBJ2-7,ASSSTGTETYEQY
TRBV7-9,TRBJ1-2,ASSLGPDYGYT
TRBV5-8,TRBJ1-3,ASSLGTQGNTIY
TRBV5-6,TRBJ1-3,ASSFAGPYSGNTIY
TRBV9,TRBJ1-6,ASSVGSGRNSPLH
TRBV25-1,TRBJ2-2,ASRTEVDTGELF
TRBV6-5,TRBJ1-1,ASSYGSGRTEAF
TRBV9,TRBJ2-7,ASSVSAAPSYEQY
TRBV19,TRBJ1-1,ASSEGLNTEAF
TRBV3-1/TRBV3-2,TRBJ1-5,ASSHGTGGDQPQH
TRBV4-2,TRBJ2-4,ASSQDRAESKNIQY
TRBV4-3,TRBJ1-6,ASSLHREGSPLH
TRBV5-1,TRBJ2-1,ASSSLTAGPYNEQF
TRBV27,TRBJ1-2,ASRSRQGANYGYT
TRBV24-1,TRBJ2-1,ATSETNYNEQF
TRBV3-1/TRBV3-2,TRBJ2-7,ASSQAASYEQY
TRBV7-9,TRBJ2-2,ASSTSGANTGELF
TRBV28,TRBJ1-2,ASGGENYGYT
TRBV5-3,TRBJ1-3,ARSLSRMYSGNTIY
TRBV19,TRBJ1-5,ASSVSEDQPQH
TRBV6-1,TRBJ2-7,ASSERGGEQY
TRBV2,TRBJ1-2,ASSEGASIYGYT
TRBV27,TRBJ2-7,ASSFRDTGEVQY
TRBV27,TRBJ1-1,ASSLYRAGGTEAF
TRBV7-7,TRBJ2-1,ASSLSGPYNEQF
TRBV7-7,TRBJ2-2,ASSLNTANTGELF